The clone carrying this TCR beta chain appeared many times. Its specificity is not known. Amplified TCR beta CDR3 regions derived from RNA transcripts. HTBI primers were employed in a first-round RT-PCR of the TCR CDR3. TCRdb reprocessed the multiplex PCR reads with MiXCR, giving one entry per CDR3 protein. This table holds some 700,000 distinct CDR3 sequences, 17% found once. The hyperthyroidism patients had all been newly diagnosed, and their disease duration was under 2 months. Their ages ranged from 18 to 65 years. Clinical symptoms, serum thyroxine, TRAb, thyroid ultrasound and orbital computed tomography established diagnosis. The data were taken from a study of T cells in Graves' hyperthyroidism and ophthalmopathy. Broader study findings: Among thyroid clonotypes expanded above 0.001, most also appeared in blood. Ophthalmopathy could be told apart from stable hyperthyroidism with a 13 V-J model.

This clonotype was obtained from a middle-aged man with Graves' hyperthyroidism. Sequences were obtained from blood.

The DNA of the CDR3 is TGCGCCAGCAGTTCGCTCGAGCGAGGACAAAGCTCCTACGAGCAGTACTTC. This sequence encodes CASSSLERGQSSYEQYF. The chain uses TRBV5-1 and TRBJ2-7, with D possibly being TRBD1 (5 bases). Trimming took 5 bases from V and 0 from J, leaving 21 bases between them. Germline CDR1 and CDR2: SGHRS and YFSETQ. The CDR3 has 17 residues.